This T cell receptor (beta chain) was retrieved from a study of shared clonotypes between healthy human individuals. In the study overall: The donor group consisted of a couple of women and three men, aged 18 to 49. Study-level findings and limits: Non-shared clonotypes displayed generation probabilities falling below those of clonotypes present in all four donors.

As concerns this clone: Its specificity is unknown.

The CDR3 has 14 amino acids. Per the germline V gene, CDR1 is MDHEN and CDR2 is SYDVKM. Trimming left V 1 base short and J 4 bases short, with 10 bases between. The deep-level immunoSEQ assay was used. Replicate sorted-subset PCRs were loaded with around 0.2 ug DNA, about 30,000 T cell genomes. Produced via immunoSEQ multiplex PCR; TCRdb's table is partial and in-frame only. The sample carries about 1.5 million clones, roughly 98% recorded once. The sequenced sample was naive CD4+ T cells sorted from blood. The sample's subset: CD45RA+ positively selected. This receptor was identified in a man younger than 45 in good health. The chain couples TRBV28 to TRBJ2-5; D remains ambiguous. The CDR3 reads CASSLSDYRETQYF. The CDR3 DNA reads TGTGCCAGCAGTTTATCGGATTATAGAGAGACCCAGTACTTC.